One sample yielded the 32 T cell receptor beta chains listed below, sequenced in a study of shared clonotypes between healthy human individuals (dated by TCRdb to between 2020 and 2021). Library method: the immunoSEQ multiplex PCR assay. TCRdb stores this immuneACCESS table with in-frame sequences only. Part of the clones is absent; in the studies checked, under half of the shortfall reflects unresolved V genes, and no reason is known for the rest. This sample has some 2.4 million clones in its table, and approximately 93% of those were observed once. Together, the top ten hold approximately 0.35% of the sample. Sequenced input: naive CD4+ T cells from PBMCs. The sample's cell subset or site label, in plain terms: CD45RA+ positively selected. These receptors were taken from a man between 18 and 29 years old in good health. Some clones in this sample may be carry-over from other donors' samples.

CDR3 sequence (DNA): TGTGCCAGCAGTTTATTGCGGACAGGGTTTGGGTACGAGCAGTACTTC. The encoded protein is CASSLLRTGFGYEQYF. This sequence joins TRBV27 and TRBJ2-7; 8 bases line up with TRBD1. Germline V gene data show CDR1 as MNHEY and CDR2 as SMNVEV (reference sequence). The CDR3 extends over 16 amino acids. After removal of 1 base from V and 4 bases from J, the junction contained 9 bases not matched to a gene.

V is TRBV5-1 and J is TRBJ2-4; D is ambiguous. Trimming took off 7 bases at V and 2 bases at J, with 10 bases between the two ends. The CDR3 spans 13 residues. Germline CDR1 and CDR2: SGHRS and YFSETQ. The CDR3: CASSVAPKNIQYF. For the CDR3, the DNA is TGCGCCAGCTCAGTAGCCCCCAAAAACATTCAGTACTTC.

CDR3 in amino acids: CASSFSTSVNTYEQYF. DNA of the CDR3: TGTGCCAGCAGCTTCTCCACTAGCGTAAATACCTACGAGCAGTACTTC. This chain connects TRBV9 to TRBJ2-7, with 7 bases identical to TRBD2. The germline V gene has CDR1 SGDLS and CDR2 YYNGEE. This CDR3 is 16 amino acids long. V trimming: 4 bases; J trimming: 2 bases; junction bases outside the gene matches: 12.

The V gene is TRBV11-2, the J gene TRBJ2-1, with 9 bases fitting TRBD2. V dropped 1 base and J dropped 6; count of bases not matched to a gene: 4. The CDR3 contains 15 residues. Germline lookup yields CDR1 SGHAT and CDR2 FQNNGV. CDR3 in amino acids: CASSLGGLARNEQFF. Here the CDR3 DNA reads TGTGCCAGCAGCTTAGGGGGACTAGCCCGCAATGAGCAGTTCTTC.

This clone was seen only once. The chain links TRBV15 to TRBJ2-7, with D perhaps assigned TRBD1 or TRBD2 (5 bases each). CDR1 and CDR2 from the germline V gene are LNHNV and YYDKDF (reference sequence). V lost 1 base and J lost 3, with 10 bases in between. CDR3 size: 14 residues. The CDR3 DNA reads TGTGCCACCAGCAGAGTCGGGGCCATCTACGAGCAGTACTTC. It specifies CATSRVGAIYEQYF.

V usage is TRBV7-9 and J usage is TRBJ1-3; perhaps TRBD1 as D (6 bases). The CDR3 has 14 residues. Germline lookup yields CDR1 SEHNR and CDR2 FQNEAQ (reference sequence). V shed 5 bases and J shed 4 bases, with 12 bases lying between them. The CDR3 is CASSVQDSGNTIYF. DNA of the CDR3: TGTGCCAGCAGCGTACAGGACAGCGGAAACACCATATATTTT.

This clone has a single count. The J gene is TRBJ2-1, the V gene TRBV5-1, with 9 bases fitting TRBD2. The germline V gene has CDR1 SGHRS and CDR2 YFSETQ. This CDR3 has 16 residues. The V and J ends lost 3 bases and 4 bases, in that order; junction bases with no gene match: 8. The CDR3 bases are TGCGCCAGCAGCTACGGGCTAGCGGGATATTACAATGAGCAGTTCTTC. Its translation: CASSYGLAGYYNEQFF.

The chain has TRBV10-3 and TRBJ2-7; D is unresolved. Germline assignment: CDR1 ENHRY and CDR2 SYGVKD. The CDR3 is 13 residues long. V was shortened by 6 bases and J by 6 bases, with 15 bases between the two germline ends. For the CDR3, the DNA is TGTGCCATCAGAAAAGGACCCAGTCCCGAGCAGTACTTC. As protein: CAIRKGPSPEQYF.

V usage is TRBV27 and J usage is TRBJ2-7; D is perhaps TRBD2 (5 bases). Looked up from germline, CDR1 is MNHEY and CDR2 is SMNVEV (reference sequence). This CDR3 has 14 amino acids. Trimming took 2 bases from V and 4 from J, leaving 12 bases between them. CDR3 coding DNA: TGTGCCAGCAGTTTAAAGAGGGCAGCATACGAGCAGTACTTC. It codes for CASSLKRAAYEQYF.

The chain recombines TRBV5-1 with TRBJ2-3; 7 bases match TRBD2. J was trimmed by 8 bases and V by 0 bases; bases with no gene match: 9. This CDR3 comprises 15 residues. CDR1 SGHRS and CDR2 YFSETQ come from the germline V gene. The CDR3 region has the DNA TGCGCCAGCAGCTTGGAGGCGGGAGCCCCCGGTACGCAGTATTTT. It yields the protein CASSLEAGAPGTQYF.

The chain is built from TRBV19 and TRBJ1-2; 9 nucleotides align to TRBD1. Germline V gives CDR1 LNHDA, CDR2 SQIVND (reference sequence). The CDR3 spans 15 residues. Trimming at V came to 10 bases and at J to 6 bases, leaving 15 bases not matched to a gene. CDR3 loop: CATYSGTGKGNGYTF. Written as DNA, the CDR3 is TGTGCCACTTATTCCGGGACAGGGAAGGGAAATGGCTACACCTTC.

This clone appeared a single time. This chain joins TRBV6-5 and TRBJ2-7; 7 nucleotides line up with TRBD2. V dropped 8 bases and J dropped 0; count of bases not matched to a gene: 4. Germline values: CDR1 MNHEY, CDR2 SVGAGI. The CDR3 runs 13 residues. CDR3: CASLSSGSYEQYF. The CDR3 bases are TGTGCCAGCCTTTCTAGCGGCTCCTACGAGCAGTACTTC.

V and J are TRBV30 and TRBJ2-7; D is perhaps TRBD2 (5 bases). Per the germline V gene, CDR1 is GTSNPN and CDR2 is SVGIG (reference sequence). V lost 0 bases to trimming and J lost 3 bases, with 15 bases between them. CDR3 length equals 15 residues. CDR3 residues: CAWSVRASLFYEQYF. CDR3 DNA sequence: TGTGCCTGGAGTGTAAGGGCTAGCTTATTCTACGAGCAGTACTTC. Full variable domain (remainder filled in from reference TRBV30 and TRBJ2-7): SQTIHQWPATLVQPVGSPLSLECTVEGTSNPNLYWYRQAAGRGLQLLFYSVGIGQISSEVPQNLSASRPQDRQFILSSKKLLLSDSGFYLCAWSVRASLFYEQYFGPGTRLTVT.

The chain employs TRBV9 and TRBJ2-2, with D possibly matching TRBD1 (6 bases). The V gene lost 4 bases and the J gene lost 5 bases, with 15 bases spanning the gap. The CDR3 runs to 15 residues. Germline CDR1 SGDLS, CDR2 YYNGEE. The CDR3 DNA is TGTGCCAGCAGCACGGGACCCCAGGGGACCGGGGAGCTGTTTTTT. As protein: CASSTGPQGTGELFF.

The chain recombines TRBV4-3 with TRBJ2-3, with D hard to call. The CDR3 covers 15 residues. The V gene's germline CDR1 is LGHNA and CDR2 YSLEER. V lost 0 bases to trimming and J lost 1 base, with 8 bases between them. CDR3 DNA: TGCGCCAGCAGCCAAGATCGTTACGGCACAGATACGCAGTATTTT. Translating gives CASSQDRYGTDTQYF.

V gene TRBV6-5 combines with J gene TRBJ2-1, with 10 bases that match TRBD2. This CDR3 has 15 amino acids. V lost 3 bases to trimming and J lost 8 bases; unmatched junction nucleotides: 7. CDR1 and CDR2 from the germline V gene are MNHEY and SVGAGI. In DNA form, the CDR3 reads TGTGCCAGCAGTTATGTTCTAGCGGGAGTGGATGAGCAGTTCTTC. This gives the protein CASSYVLAGVDEQFF.

The J gene is TRBJ2-2, the V gene TRBV19, with D uncertain. The CDR3 covers 16 residues. Germline loops: CDR1 LNHDA, CDR2 SQIVND (reference sequence). V lost 7 bases and J lost 1, with 16 bases in between. CDR3: CASTSPSGRNTGELFF. DNA of the CDR3: TGTGCCAGTACCTCACCCTCCGGACGGAACACCGGGGAGCTGTTTTTT.

The chain is built from TRBV6-5 and TRBJ2-7; the D gene is possibly TRBD1 (5 bases). This CDR3 is 13 amino acids long. V was trimmed by 4 bases and J by 3 bases, leaving 10 bases between them. Germline values: CDR1 MNHEY, CDR2 SVGAGI. The CDR3 DNA reads TGTGCCAGCAGTTTTGCTAGGGGCTACGAGCAGTACTTC. Translating gives CASSFARGYEQYF.

This clone was found a few times. The chain has TRBV10-3 and TRBJ1-1; a weak D match, TRBD1 (5 bases). V lost 6 bases, J lost 1 base, and 15 bases lay in between. CDR3 size: 15 residues. CDR1 is ENHRY, CDR2 SYGVKD, per germline. CDR3 sequence: CAIRGTGLSNTEAFF. CDR3 DNA sequence: TGTGCCATCAGGGGGACGGGACTGTCGAACACTGAAGCTTTCTTT.

The rearrangement links TRBV11-1 to TRBJ2-6, with D hard to call. The CDR3 has 18 amino acids. Germline CDR1 SGHAT, CDR2 FQDESV (reference sequence). The V end lost 0 bases, the J end lost 1 base, and 13 bases lay between the germline ends. CDR3 sequence reads: CASSLAATGSSGANVLTF. The CDR3 DNA is TGTGCCAGCAGCTTAGCGGCGACGGGCTCATCTGGGGCCAACGTCCTGACTTTC. The entire variable domain, with the rest obtained from reference TRBV11-1 and TRBJ2-6, is as follows: EAEVAQSPRYKITEKSQAVAFWCDPISGHATLYWYRQILGQGPELLVQFQDESVVDDSQLPKDRFSAERLKGVDSTLKIQPAELGDSAMYLCASSLAATGSSGANVLTFGAGSRLTVL.

Here the CDR3 reads CASMTSADTQYF. The CDR3, as DNA: TGTGCCAGTATGACTAGCGCAGATACGCAGTATTTT. The chain couples TRBV19 to TRBJ2-3; 8 nucleotides agree with TRBD2. Trimming took 7 bases from V and 4 from J; bases not matched to a gene: 1. The CDR3 spans 12 residues. Germline values: CDR1 LNHDA, CDR2 SQIVND (reference sequence).

The chain carries TRBV7-9 and TRBJ1-3, with D perhaps TRBD1 (6 bases). The CDR3 contains 15 residues. Germline V gene data show CDR1 as SEHNR and CDR2 as FQNEAQ (reference sequence). V was shortened by 5 bases and J by 0 bases, with 11 bases between the two germline ends. The CDR3 is CASSPQTGSGNTIYF. DNA of the CDR3: TGTGCCAGCAGCCCCCAGACAGGCTCTGGAAACACCATATATTTT.

Only one count was recorded for this clone. The chain joins TRBV10-3 to TRBJ1-5; possibly TRBD1 for D (5 bases). This CDR3 comprises 13 residues. CDR1 is ENHRY and CDR2 is SYGVKD in the germline V gene. Between the trimmed V and J ends, which lost 5 bases and 5 bases, there was a span of 10 bases. The CDR3 sequence is CAISPEGHQPQHF. Written as DNA, the CDR3 is TGTGCCATCAGTCCGGAGGGGCATCAGCCCCAGCATTTT.

This clone was observed a single time. The chain carries TRBV7-2 and TRBJ1-5, with D unclear. V was pared by 1 base and J by 5 bases, with 6 bases between. From germline, CDR1 is SGHTA and CDR2 FQGNSA. This CDR3 region has 13 residues. CDR3 DNA: TGTGCCAGCAGCTTAGTTAAGGATCAGCCCCAGCATTTT. Its translation: CASSLVKDQPQHF.

This chain uses TRBV19 with TRBJ2-7, with D perhaps being TRBD1 or TRBD2 (5 bases each). The CDR3 extends over 14 amino acids. The germline V gene has CDR1 LNHDA and CDR2 SQIVND (reference sequence). Trimming left V 6 bases short and J 0 bases short, with 12 bases between. The CDR3, as DNA: TGTGCCAGTAGGAGCAGGGAGAGCTCCTACGAGCAGTACTTC. The encoded protein is CASRSRESSYEQYF.

The rearrangement uses TRBV13 and TRBJ2-7; D is possibly TRBD1 (6 bases). The CDR3 runs 15 residues. CDR1 and CDR2 from the germline V gene are PRHDT and FYEKMQ (reference sequence). V lost 4 bases to trimming and J lost 0 bases, with 13 bases between them. The DNA of the CDR3 is TGTGCCAGCAGCTCAGGGGCGGAAAGCTCCTACGAGCAGTACTTC. Protein sequence: CASSSGAESSYEQYF.

V gene TRBV6-5 combines with J gene TRBJ2-1; D unclear. V was trimmed by 3 bases and J by 0 bases, leaving 12 bases between them. CDR3 length equals 16 residues. The germline V gene encodes CDR1 MNHEY and CDR2 SVGAGI. CDR3 sequence (DNA): TGTGCCAGCAGTTATCAGGCGAGCGTCTCCTACAATGAGCAGTTCTTC. The encoded protein is CASSYQASVSYNEQFF.

This rearrangement joins TRBV7-8 to TRBJ2-7, with D maybe TRBD2 (5 bases). Trimming took 6 bases from V and 6 from J, leaving 15 bases between them. Germline CDR1 SGHVS, CDR2 FQNEAQ. The CDR3 totals 13 residues. The CDR3 region is CASRPTRVGEQYF. CDR3 nucleotide sequence: TGTGCCAGCAGACCCACGAGGGTTGGCGAGCAGTACTTC.

This clone was recorded once. This chain joins TRBV5-1 and TRBJ1-3, with D possibly matching TRBD1 (5 bases). The length of the CDR3 is 15 residues. V lost 5 bases to trimming and J lost 0 bases, with 12 bases between them. Per the germline V gene, CDR1 is SGHRS and CDR2 is YFSETQ. For the CDR3, the DNA is TGCGCCAGCAGTCCACAGGTGATCTCTGGAAACACCATATATTTT. Translation gives CASSPQVISGNTIYF.

The chain carries TRBV7-3 and TRBJ1-3; no firm D call. The germline V gene encodes CDR1 SGHTA and CDR2 FQGTGA. CDR3 size: 13 residues. V lost 8 bases, J lost 3 bases, and 11 bases lay in between. The CDR3 DNA sequence: TGTGCCAGCGCTGGCGGCAATGGAAACACCATATATTTT. This codes for CASAGGNGNTIYF.

Regarding this clone: The same CDR3 is also encoded by other DNA sequences in this sample. This chain joins TRBV28 and TRBJ2-1; D not resolved. With 6 bases removed from V and 0 bases from J, the gap between germline ends came to 9 bases. Germline V lookup: CDR1 MDHEN, CDR2 SYDVKM. This CDR3 contains 14 residues. In nucleotides, the CDR3 is TGTGCCAGCAGACCCCCTGTCTCCTACAATGAGCAGTTCTTC. The encoded protein is CASRPPVSYNEQFF.

The genes are TRBV28 and TRBJ2-7; unclear D gene. The CDR3 spans 12 residues. CDR1 and CDR2 from the germline V gene are MDHEN and SYDVKM. The ends were cut back, 3 bases at V and 3 bases at J, with 6 bases in the middle. Here the CDR3 DNA reads TGTGCCAGCAGTTTGCCAGTCTACGAGCAGTACTTC. This encodes CASSLPVYEQYF. The full variable domain, its missing parts supplied by reference TRBV28 and TRBJ2-7, is DVKVTQSSRYLVKRTGEKVFLECVQDMDHENMFWYRQDPGLGLRLIYFSYDVKMKEKGDIPEGYSVSREKKERFSLILESASTNQTSMYLCASSLPVYEQYFGPGTRLTVT.